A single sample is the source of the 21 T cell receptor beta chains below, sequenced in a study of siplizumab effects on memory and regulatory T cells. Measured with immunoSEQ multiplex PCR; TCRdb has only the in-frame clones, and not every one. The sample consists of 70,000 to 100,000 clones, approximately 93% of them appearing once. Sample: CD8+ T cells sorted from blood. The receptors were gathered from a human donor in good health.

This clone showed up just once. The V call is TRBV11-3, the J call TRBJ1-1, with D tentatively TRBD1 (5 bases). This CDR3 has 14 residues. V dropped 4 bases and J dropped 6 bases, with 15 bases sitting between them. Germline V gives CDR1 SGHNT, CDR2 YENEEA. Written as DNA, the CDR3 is TGTGCCAGCAGCTCTACGGGCCCGGGGGCTGAAGCTTTCTTT. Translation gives CASSSTGPGAEAFF. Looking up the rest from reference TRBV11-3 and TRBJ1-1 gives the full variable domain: EAGVVQSPRYKIIEKKQPVAFWCNPISGHNTLYWYLQNLGQGPELLIRYENEEAVDDSQLPKDRFSAERLKGVDSTLKIQPAELGDSAVYLCASSSTGPGAEAFFGQGTRLTVV.

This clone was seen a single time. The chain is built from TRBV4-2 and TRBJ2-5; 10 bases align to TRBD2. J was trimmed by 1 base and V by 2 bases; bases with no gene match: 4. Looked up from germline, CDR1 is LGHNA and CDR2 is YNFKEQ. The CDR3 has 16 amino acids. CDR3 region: CASSQIAGGLQETQYF. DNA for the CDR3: TGTGCCAGCAGCCAAATAGCGGGAGGCCTCCAAGAGACCCAGTACTTC.

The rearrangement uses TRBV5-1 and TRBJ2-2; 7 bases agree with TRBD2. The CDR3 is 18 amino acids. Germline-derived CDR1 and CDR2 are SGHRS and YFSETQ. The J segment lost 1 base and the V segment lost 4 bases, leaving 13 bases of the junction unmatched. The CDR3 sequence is CASSVFPLLAENTGELFF. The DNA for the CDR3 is TGCGCCAGCAGCGTCTTCCCTCTTCTAGCGGAGAACACCGGGGAGCTGTTTTTT.

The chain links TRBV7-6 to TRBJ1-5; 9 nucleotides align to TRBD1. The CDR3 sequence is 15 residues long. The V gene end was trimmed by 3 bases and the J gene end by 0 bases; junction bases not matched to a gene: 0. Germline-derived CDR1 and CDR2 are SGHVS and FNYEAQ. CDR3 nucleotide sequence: TGTGCCAGCAGCTTGACAGGGGGTAGCAATCAGCCCCAGCATTTT. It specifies CASSLTGGSNQPQHF.

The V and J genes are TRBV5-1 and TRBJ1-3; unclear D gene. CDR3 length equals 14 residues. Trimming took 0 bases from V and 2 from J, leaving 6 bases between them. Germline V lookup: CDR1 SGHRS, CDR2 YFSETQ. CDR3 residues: CASSLESAGNTIYF. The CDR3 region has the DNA TGCGCCAGCAGCTTGGAGTCAGCTGGAAACACCATATATTTT.

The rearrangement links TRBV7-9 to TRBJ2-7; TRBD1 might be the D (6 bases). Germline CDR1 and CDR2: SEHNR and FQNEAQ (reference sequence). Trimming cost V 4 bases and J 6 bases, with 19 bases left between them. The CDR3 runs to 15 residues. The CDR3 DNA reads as TGTGCCAGCAGCTCCCCTACTGTCAGGGGAACCGAGCAGTACTTC. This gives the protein CASSSPTVRGTEQYF.

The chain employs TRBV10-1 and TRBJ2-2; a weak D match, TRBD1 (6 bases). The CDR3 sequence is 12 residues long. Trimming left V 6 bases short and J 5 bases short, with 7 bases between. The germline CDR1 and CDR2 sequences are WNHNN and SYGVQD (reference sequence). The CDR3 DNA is TGCGCCAGCAGGGGGACAACCGGGGAGCTGTTTTTT. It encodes CASRGTTGELFF.

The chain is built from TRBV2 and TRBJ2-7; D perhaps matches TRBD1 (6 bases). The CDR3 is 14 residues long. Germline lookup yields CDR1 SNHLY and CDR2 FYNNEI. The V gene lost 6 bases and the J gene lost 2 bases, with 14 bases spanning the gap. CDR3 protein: CASRDRDNPYEQYF. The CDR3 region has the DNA TGTGCCAGCAGGGACCGGGACAACCCCTACGAGCAGTACTTC.

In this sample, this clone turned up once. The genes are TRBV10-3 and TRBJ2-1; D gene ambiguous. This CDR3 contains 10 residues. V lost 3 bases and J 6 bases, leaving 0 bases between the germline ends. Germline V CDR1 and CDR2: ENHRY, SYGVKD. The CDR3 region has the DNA TGTGCCATCAGTGACAATGAGCAGTTCTTC. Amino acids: CAISDNEQFF.

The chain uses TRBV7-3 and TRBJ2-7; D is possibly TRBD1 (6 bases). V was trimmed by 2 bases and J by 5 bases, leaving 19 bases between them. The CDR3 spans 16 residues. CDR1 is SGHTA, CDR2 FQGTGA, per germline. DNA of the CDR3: TGTGCCAGCAGCTTAGGGGGCCCCCCCGATGCTGACGAGCAGTACTTC. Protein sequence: CASSLGGPPDADEQYF.

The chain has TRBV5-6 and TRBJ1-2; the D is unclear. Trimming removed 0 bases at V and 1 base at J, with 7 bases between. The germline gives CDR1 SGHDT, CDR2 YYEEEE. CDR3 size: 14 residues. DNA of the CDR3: TGTGCCAGCAGCTTGGAAACCAATAACTATGGCTACACCTTC. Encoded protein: CASSLETNNYGYTF.

DNA of the CDR3: TGTGCCAGCAGCTCCTCCTCGGCCTCGGAGTACTTC. This codes for CASSSSSASEYF. The chain couples TRBV7-3 to TRBJ2-7; D call uncertain. This CDR3 region has 12 residues. CDR1 is SGHTA, CDR2 FQGTGA, per germline. V was shortened by 4 bases and J by 11 bases, with 15 bases between the two germline ends.

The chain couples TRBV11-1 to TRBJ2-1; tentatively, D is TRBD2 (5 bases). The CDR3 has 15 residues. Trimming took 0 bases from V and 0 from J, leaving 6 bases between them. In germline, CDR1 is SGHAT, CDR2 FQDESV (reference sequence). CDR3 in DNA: TGTGCCAGCAGCTTAGCCCGGGGCTCCTACAATGAGCAGTTCTTC. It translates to CASSLARGSYNEQFF.

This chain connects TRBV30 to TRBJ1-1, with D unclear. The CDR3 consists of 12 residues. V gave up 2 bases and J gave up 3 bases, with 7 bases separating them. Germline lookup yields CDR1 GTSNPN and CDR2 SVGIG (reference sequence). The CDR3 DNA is TGTGCCTGGAGTAGGAGGGACACTGAAGCTTTCTTT. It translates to CAWSRRDTEAFF.

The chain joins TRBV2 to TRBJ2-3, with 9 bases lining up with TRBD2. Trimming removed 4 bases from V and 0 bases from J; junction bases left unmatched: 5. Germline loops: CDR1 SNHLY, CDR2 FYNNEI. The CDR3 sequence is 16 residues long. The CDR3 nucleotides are TGTGCCAGCAGTGGAGGACTAGCGTCTAGCACAGATACGCAGTATTTT. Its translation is CASSGGLASSTDTQYF.

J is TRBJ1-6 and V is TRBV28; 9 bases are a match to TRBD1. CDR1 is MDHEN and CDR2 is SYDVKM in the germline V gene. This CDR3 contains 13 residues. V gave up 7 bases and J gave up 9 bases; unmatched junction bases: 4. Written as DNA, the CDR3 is TGTGCCAGCACTTTGACAGGGGGTTCACCCCTCCACTTT. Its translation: CASTLTGGSPLHF.

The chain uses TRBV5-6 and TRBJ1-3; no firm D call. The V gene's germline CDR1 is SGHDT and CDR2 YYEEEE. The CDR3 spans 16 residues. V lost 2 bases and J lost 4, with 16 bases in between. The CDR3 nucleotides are TGTGCCAGCAGCTTTCCTTCGCAACCTTCGGGAAACACCATATATTTT. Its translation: CASSFPSQPSGNTIYF.

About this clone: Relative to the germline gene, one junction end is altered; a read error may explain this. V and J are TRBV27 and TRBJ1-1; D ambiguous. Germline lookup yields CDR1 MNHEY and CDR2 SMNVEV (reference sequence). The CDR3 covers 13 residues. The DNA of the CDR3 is TGTGCCAGCAGCTTATGGGGGAACACTGAAGCTTTCTTT. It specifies CASSLWGNTEAFF.

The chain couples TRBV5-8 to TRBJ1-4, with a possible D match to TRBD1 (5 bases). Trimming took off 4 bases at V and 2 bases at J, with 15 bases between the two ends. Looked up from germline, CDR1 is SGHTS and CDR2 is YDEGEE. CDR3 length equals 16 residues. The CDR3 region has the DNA TGTGCCAGCAGCAAGGGACCCCGGGGGACTAATGAAAAACTGTTTTTT. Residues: CASSKGPRGTNEKLFF.

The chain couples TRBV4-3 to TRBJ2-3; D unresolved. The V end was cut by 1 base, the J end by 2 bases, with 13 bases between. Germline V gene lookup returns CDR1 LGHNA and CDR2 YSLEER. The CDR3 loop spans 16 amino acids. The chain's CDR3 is CASSQGSGKNTDTQYF. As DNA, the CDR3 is TGCGCCAGCAGCCAAGGCTCTGGAAAAAACACAGATACGCAGTATTTT.

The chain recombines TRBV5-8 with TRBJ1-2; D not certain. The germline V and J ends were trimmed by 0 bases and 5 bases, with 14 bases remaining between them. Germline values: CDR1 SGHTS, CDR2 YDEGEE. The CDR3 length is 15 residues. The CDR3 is CASSLVGPVQYGYTF. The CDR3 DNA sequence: TGTGCCAGCAGCTTGGTCGGACCGGTTCAGTATGGCTACACCTTC.